Listed here are 18 T cell receptor beta chains from one sample, sequenced in a study of long-term antiretroviral therapy in people with HIV. Researchers report immunoSEQ v3.0 was run at survey level. Clones were sequenced by immunoSEQ multiplex PCR, and TCRdb holds only the in-frame ones, with some missing. In the table there are tens of thousands of clones, 70% to 85% of which are singletons. Sequencing was performed on unsorted PBMCs, taken 0.5 years after starting antiretroviral therapy. All receptors derive from a man aged 18 to 35 with HIV.

The chain combines TRBV4-1 with TRBJ1-2; no definite D call. Germline V lookup: CDR1 MGHRA, CDR2 YSYEKL. The CDR3 is 14 amino acids. V lost 1 base and J lost 4, with 10 bases in between. The CDR3 bases are TGCGCCAGCAGCCAAGCGCGACCCGGCTATGGCTACACCTTC. Its protein is CASSQARPGYGYTF.

This clone was seen just once. The rearrangement joins TRBV5-1 to TRBJ2-7, with D possibly being TRBD2 (5 bases). The germline V and J ends were trimmed by 0 bases and 6 bases, with 16 bases remaining between them. The CDR3 length is 15 residues. CDR1 SGHRS and CDR2 YFSETQ come from the germline V gene. The CDR3 loop is CASSLGRMSGTEQYF. In DNA, the CDR3 is TGCGCCAGCAGCTTGGGGAGGATGTCGGGCACCGAGCAGTACTTC.

The J gene is TRBJ2-1, the V gene TRBV6-1; D is unresolved. Germline-derived CDR1 and CDR2 are MNHNS and SASEGT. The V gene lost 6 bases and the J gene lost 8 bases, with 14 bases spanning the gap. The CDR3 has 13 residues. The CDR3 reads CASRAPPADEQFF. CDR3 nucleotides: TGTGCCAGCAGGGCCCCGCCGGCGGATGAGCAGTTCTTC.

This chain links TRBV28 with TRBJ2-7, with 7 bases identical to TRBD2. Germline V gene data show CDR1 as MDHEN and CDR2 as SYDVKM. The length of the CDR3 is 14 residues. The junction had 15 bases not matched to a gene; V was cut back by 10 bases and J by 6 bases. The CDR3 region is CATYRMGGQVEQYF. The CDR3 DNA follows: TGTGCCACCTACCGGATGGGAGGGCAAGTCGAGCAGTACTTC.

Comment on this clone: One junction end disagrees with the germline gene, perhaps due to a read error. V and J are TRBV6-1 and TRBJ1-1; possible D gene TRBD1, 5 bases. From germline, CDR1 is MNHNS and CDR2 SASEGT. This CDR3 is 16 amino acids long. CDR3 sequence reads: CASGDASGTLSTEAFF. CDR3 nucleotides: TGTGCCAGCGGTGATGCTTCCGGGACCCTCAGCACTGAAGCTTTCTTT.

V is TRBV18 and J is TRBJ2-4, with no clear D. Germline loops: CDR1 KGHSH, CDR2 LQKENI. This CDR3 comprises 14 residues. Trimming stripped 5 bases from V and 3 bases from J, with 11 bases between. The CDR3 DNA sequence: TGTGCCAGCTCATATGACCAGTTCAAAAACATTCAGTACTTC. Its protein is CASSYDQFKNIQYF.

For the CDR3, the DNA is TGCGCCAGCAGCCAAGATCGGGAGGGGGGTTACGAGCAGTACTTC. Its protein is CASSQDREGGYEQYF. The chain is built from TRBV4-3 and TRBJ2-7, with TRBD2 matching 8 bases. Germline CDR1 reads LGHNA; CDR2 reads YSLEER. The CDR3 extends over 15 amino acids. The V gene end was trimmed by 0 bases and the J gene end by 4 bases; junction bases not matched to a gene: 5.

The gene calls are TRBV7-3 and TRBJ2-1; D remains ambiguous. Deletions cut 0 bases from V and 0 bases from J, with 9 bases between. Germline V gene data show CDR1 as SGHTA and CDR2 as FQGTGA. The CDR3 has 16 residues. CDR3 in DNA: TGTGCCAGCAGCTTAACTCCCGACGCCTCCTACAATGAGCAGTTCTTC. Translating it yields CASSLTPDASYNEQFF.

V and J are TRBV5-5 and TRBJ1-2; D is possibly TRBD1 (6 bases). Germline V gives CDR1 SGHKS, CDR2 YYEKEE (reference sequence). Trimming cost V 4 bases and J 8 bases, with 15 bases left between them. The CDR3 extends over 13 amino acids. CDR3 in DNA: TGTGCCAGCAGCCCTACGGGGGCGGGCGGCTACACCTTC. Translated, it gives CASSPTGAGGYTF.

As regards this clone: The sample holds other DNA sequences that translate to the same CDR3. The rearrangement links TRBV4-1 to TRBJ2-7; no definite D call. Germline CDR1 is MGHRA and CDR2 is YSYEKL. With 0 bases removed from V and 4 bases from J, the gap between germline ends came to 7 bases. CDR3 size: 13 residues. CDR3 region: CASSQDRAYEQYF. CDR3 in DNA: TGCGCCAGCAGCCAAGATCGAGCGTACGAGCAGTACTTC.

The J gene is TRBJ1-2, the V gene TRBV30; a possible D gene is TRBD1 (6 bases). Trimming took 4 bases from V and 3 from J, leaving 15 bases between them. Germline V lookup: CDR1 GTSNPN, CDR2 SVGIG (reference sequence). The CDR3 is 14 residues long. The CDR3 is CAWTSWQGYYGYTF. The CDR3 DNA is TGTGCCTGGACGTCTTGGCAGGGGTACTATGGCTACACCTTC.

The chain has TRBV5-1 and TRBJ2-7, with 9 bases that match TRBD1. The junction had 11 bases not matched to a gene; V was cut back by 3 bases and J by 10 bases. This CDR3 is built from 14 residues. The V gene's germline CDR1 is SGHRS and CDR2 YFSETQ. The DNA for the CDR3 is TGCGCCAGCAGCTACCTTACAGGGGGCGTATACCAGTACTTC. Translation gives CASSYLTGGVYQYF.

The J gene is TRBJ1-5, the V gene TRBV7-8; D unresolved. V lost 1 base to trimming and J lost 4 bases, with 14 bases between them. Looked up from germline, CDR1 is SGHVS and CDR2 is FQNEAQ. CDR3 size: 16 residues. CDR3 loop: CASSLVARVTNQPQHF. The CDR3 bases are TGTGCCAGCAGCTTAGTAGCGAGGGTTACGAATCAGCCCCAGCATTTT. Combining the CDR3 with reference TRBV7-8 and TRBJ1-5 gives the whole variable domain GAGVSQSPRYKVAKRGQDVALRCDPISGHVSLFWYQQALGQGPEFLTYFQNEAQLDKSGLPSDRFFAERPEGSVSTLKIQRTQQEDSAVYLCASSLVARVTNQPQHFGDGTRLSIL.

V is TRBV7-2 and J is TRBJ1-1; TRBD1 is a possible D gene (5 bases). V was cut by 5 bases and J by 0 bases, with 10 bases left in between. Germline assignment: CDR1 SGHTA and CDR2 FQGNSA. CDR3 length: 14 amino acids. For the CDR3, the DNA is TGTGCCAGCAGCGTAAGCAGGGTGAACACTGAAGCTTTCTTT. Encoded protein: CASSVSRVNTEAFF.

The rearrangement uses TRBV18 and TRBJ1-2; D is unclear. V lost 0 bases and J 0 bases, leaving 5 bases between the germline ends. The CDR3 is made up of 14 amino acids. The germline V gene has CDR1 KGHSH and CDR2 LQKENI. The DNA of the CDR3 is TGTGCCAGCTCACCACCGGGGACTAACTATGGCTACACCTTC. It translates to CASSPPGTNYGYTF.

V gene TRBV11-2 combines with J gene TRBJ2-7; D is undetermined. Trimming took off 0 bases at V and 3 bases at J, with 12 bases between the two ends. Looked up from germline, CDR1 is SGHAT and CDR2 is FQNNGV. This CDR3 region has 15 residues. This chain's CDR3 is CASSLDHRRYYEQYF. The CDR3 DNA reads as TGTGCCAGCAGCTTAGATCATCGCAGATACTACGAGCAGTACTTC.

The rearrangement links TRBV6-6 to TRBJ1-5; possible D gene TRBD1, 6 bases. This CDR3 is built from 16 residues. Looked up from germline, CDR1 is MNHNY and CDR2 is SVGAGI (reference sequence). Trimming cost V 2 bases and J 6 bases, with 17 bases left between them. DNA for the CDR3: TGTGCCAGCAGTTACCCCAGGGGCCAGGGTGTTCAGCCCCAGCATTTT. This sequence encodes CASSYPRGQGVQPQHF.

This chain links TRBV7-3 with TRBJ1-2; the D is unclear. The CDR3 runs to 13 residues. CDR1 and CDR2 from the germline V gene are SGHTA and FQGTGA. V was clipped by 1 base and J by 8 bases, with 11 bases between them. CDR3 in DNA: TGTGCCAGCAGCTTAAGGGAGGGCCAAGGCTACACCTTC. This sequence encodes CASSLREGQGYTF.